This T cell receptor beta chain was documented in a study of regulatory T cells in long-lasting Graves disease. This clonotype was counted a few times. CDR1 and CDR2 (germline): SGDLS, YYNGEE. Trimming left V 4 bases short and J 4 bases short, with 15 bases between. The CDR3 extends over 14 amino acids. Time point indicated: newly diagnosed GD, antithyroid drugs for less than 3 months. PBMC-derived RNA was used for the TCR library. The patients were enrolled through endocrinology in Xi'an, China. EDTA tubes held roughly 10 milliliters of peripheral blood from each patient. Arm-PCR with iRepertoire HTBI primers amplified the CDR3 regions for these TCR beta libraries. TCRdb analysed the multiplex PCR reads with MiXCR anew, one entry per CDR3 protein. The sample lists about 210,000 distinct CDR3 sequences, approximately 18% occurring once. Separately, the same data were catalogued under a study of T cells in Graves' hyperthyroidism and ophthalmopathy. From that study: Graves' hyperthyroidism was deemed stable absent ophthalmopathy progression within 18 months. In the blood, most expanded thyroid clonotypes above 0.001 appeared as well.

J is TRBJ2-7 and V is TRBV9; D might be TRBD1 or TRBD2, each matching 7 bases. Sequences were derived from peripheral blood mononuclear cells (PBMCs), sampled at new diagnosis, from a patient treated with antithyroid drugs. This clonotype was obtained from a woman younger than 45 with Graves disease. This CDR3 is CASSPQGGQYEQYF. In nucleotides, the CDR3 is TGTGCCAGCAGCCCCCAGGGGGGGCAGTACGAGCAGTACTTC.